The sequence of this TCR beta chain was determined in a study of OX40 agonist ivuxolimab in advanced cancers. This clone appeared once. Sequencing used immunoSEQ multiplex PCR; TCRdb keeps in-frame clones, though not all of them. The sample lists 65,000 to 100,000 clones; 91% were seen once. Deletions cut 2 bases from V and 5 bases from J, with 13 bases between. This CDR3 region has 14 residues. Germline V lookup: CDR1 SGDLS, CDR2 YYNGEE. The sequencing here drew on CD4+ or CD8+ T cells sorted from blood, taken in a trial of the OX40 agonist ivuxolimab. The clonotype comes from an adult with an advanced solid tumor such as melanoma, head and neck, liver or kidney cancer. This rearrangement joins TRBV9 to TRBJ1-1, with D possibly TRBD1 on 5 matching bases. The CDR3 DNA reads TGTGCCAGCAGCGTCCAGGGCTTCGGGACTGAAGCTTTCTTT. Translating it yields CASSVQGFGTEAFF.